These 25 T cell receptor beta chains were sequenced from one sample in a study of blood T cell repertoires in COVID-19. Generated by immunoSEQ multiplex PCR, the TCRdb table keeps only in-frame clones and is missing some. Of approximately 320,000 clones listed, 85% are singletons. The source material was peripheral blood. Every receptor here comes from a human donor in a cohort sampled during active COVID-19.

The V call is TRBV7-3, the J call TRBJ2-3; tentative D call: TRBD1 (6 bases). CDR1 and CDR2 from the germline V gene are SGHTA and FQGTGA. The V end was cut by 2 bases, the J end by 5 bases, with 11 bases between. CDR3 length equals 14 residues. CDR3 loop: CASSLGGEGDTQYF. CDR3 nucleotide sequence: TGTGCCAGCAGCTTAGGGGGCGAGGGAGATACGCAGTATTTT.

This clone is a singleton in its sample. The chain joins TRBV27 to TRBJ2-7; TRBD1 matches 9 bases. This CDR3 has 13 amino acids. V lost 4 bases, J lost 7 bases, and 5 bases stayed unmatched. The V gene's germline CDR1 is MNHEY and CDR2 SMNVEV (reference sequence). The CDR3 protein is CASSYRGQREQYF. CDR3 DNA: TGTGCCAGCAGTTACAGGGGGCAAAGGGAGCAGTACTTC.

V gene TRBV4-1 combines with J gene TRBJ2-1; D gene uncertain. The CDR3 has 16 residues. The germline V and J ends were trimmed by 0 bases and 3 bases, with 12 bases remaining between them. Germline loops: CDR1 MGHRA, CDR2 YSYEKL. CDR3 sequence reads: CASSQDQRNNYNEQFF. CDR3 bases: TGCGCCAGCAGCCAAGATCAACGAAACAACTACAATGAGCAGTTCTTC.

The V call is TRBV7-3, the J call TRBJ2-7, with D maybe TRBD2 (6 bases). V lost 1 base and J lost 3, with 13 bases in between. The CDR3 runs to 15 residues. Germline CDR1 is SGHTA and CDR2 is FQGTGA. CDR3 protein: CASSLKGGLVYEQYF. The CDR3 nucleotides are TGTGCCAGCAGCTTAAAAGGAGGGTTAGTCTACGAGCAGTACTTC.

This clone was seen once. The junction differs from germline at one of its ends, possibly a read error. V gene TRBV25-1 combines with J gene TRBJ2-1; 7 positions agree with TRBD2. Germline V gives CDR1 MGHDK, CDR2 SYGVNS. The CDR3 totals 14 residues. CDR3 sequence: CASNEPGGHNEQFF. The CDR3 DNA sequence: TGTGCCAGCAATGAACCGGGAGGCCACAATGAGCAGTTCTTC.

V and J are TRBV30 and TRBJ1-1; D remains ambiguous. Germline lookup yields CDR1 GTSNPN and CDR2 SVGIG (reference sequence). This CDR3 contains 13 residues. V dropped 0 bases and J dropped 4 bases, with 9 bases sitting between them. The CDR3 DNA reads TGTGCCTGGAGTGTACGGGGAGTCACTGAAGCTTTCTTT. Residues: CAWSVRGVTEAFF.

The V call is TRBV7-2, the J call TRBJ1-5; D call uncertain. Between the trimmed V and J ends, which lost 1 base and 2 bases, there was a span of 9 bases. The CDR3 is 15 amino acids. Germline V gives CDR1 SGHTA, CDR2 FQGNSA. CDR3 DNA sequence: TGTGCCAGCAGCTTAGTGGACGGGGGCAATCAGCCCCAGCATTTT. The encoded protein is CASSLVDGGNQPQHF.

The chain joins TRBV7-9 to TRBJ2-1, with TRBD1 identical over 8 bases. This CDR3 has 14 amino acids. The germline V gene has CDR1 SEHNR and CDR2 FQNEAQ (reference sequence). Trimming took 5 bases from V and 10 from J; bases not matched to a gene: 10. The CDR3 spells CASSRAQGAGEQFF. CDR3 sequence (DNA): TGTGCCAGCAGCCGCGCTCAGGGGGCAGGAGAGCAGTTCTTC.

Here the CDR3 DNA reads TGTGCCAGCAGCCCAGGGCCAATAAGCACAGATACGCAGTATTTT. Residues: CASSPGPISTDTQYF. The V gene is TRBV7-8, the J gene TRBJ2-3; perhaps TRBD1 as D (5 bases). Trimming took off 5 bases at V and 0 bases at J, with 12 bases between the two ends. The CDR3 length is 15 residues. Looked up from germline, CDR1 is SGHVS and CDR2 is FQNEAQ.

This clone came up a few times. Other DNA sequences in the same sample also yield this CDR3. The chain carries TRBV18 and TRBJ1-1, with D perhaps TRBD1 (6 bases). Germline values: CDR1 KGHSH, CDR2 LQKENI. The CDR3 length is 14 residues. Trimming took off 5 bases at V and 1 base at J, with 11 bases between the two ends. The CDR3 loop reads CASSSTGTNTEAFF. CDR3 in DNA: TGTGCCAGCTCATCCACAGGGACGAACACTGAAGCTTTCTTT.

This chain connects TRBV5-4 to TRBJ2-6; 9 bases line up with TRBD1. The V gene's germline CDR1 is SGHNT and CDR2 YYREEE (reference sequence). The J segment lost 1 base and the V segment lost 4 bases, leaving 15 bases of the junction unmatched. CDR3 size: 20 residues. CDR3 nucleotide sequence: TGTGCCAGCAGCCGATCCAGGTTCGGGACAGGGAGTTCTGGGGCCAACGTCCTGACTTTC. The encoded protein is CASSRSRFGTGSSGANVLTF.

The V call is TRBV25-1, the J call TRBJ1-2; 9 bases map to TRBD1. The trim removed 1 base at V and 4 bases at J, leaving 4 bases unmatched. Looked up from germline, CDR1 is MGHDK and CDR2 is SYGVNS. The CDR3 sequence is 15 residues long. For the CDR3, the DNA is TGTGCCAGCAGTGAATTGATGACAGGGGGCTATGGCTACACCTTC. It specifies CASSELMTGGYGYTF.

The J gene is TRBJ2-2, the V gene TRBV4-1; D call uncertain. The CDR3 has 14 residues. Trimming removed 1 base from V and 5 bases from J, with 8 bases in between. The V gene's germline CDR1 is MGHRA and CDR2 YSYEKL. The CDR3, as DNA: TGCGCCAGCAGCCAAGTGAGGTGGACCGGGGAGCTGTTTTTT. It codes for CASSQVRWTGELFF.

The CDR3 reads CASSFTGGFNYGYTF. CDR3 nucleotide sequence: TGCGCCAGCAGCTTCACAGGGGGCTTTAACTATGGCTACACCTTC. The V and J genes are TRBV5-1 and TRBJ1-2, with 9 bases matching TRBD1. The CDR3 consists of 15 residues. Germline-derived CDR1 and CDR2 are SGHRS and YFSETQ. With V trimmed by 2 bases and J by 1 base, 3 bases remained unmatched.

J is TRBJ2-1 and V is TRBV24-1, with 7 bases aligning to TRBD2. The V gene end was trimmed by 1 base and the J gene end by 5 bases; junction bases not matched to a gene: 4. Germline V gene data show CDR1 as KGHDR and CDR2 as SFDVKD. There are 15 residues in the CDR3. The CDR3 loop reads CATSDFGLGNNEQFF. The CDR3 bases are TGTGCCACCAGTGATTTCGGACTAGGTAACAATGAGCAGTTCTTC.

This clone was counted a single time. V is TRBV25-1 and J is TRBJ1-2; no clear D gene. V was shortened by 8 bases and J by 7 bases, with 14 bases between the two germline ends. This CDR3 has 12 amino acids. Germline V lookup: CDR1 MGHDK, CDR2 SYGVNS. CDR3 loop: CASSSSGPGYTF. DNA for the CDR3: TGTGCCAGCTCCTCCTCAGGCCCTGGCTACACCTTC.

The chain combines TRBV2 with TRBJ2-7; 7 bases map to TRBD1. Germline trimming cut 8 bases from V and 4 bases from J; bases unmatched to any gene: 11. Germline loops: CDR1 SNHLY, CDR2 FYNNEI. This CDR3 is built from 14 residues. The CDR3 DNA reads TGTGCCAGCCGTGGGACGGGGACAGTTTACGAGCAGTACTTC. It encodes CASRGTGTVYEQYF.

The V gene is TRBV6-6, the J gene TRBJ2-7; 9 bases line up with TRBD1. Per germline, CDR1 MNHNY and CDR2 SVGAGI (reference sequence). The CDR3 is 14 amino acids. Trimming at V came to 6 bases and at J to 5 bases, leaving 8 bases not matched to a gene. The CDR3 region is CASSSRDRVHEQYF. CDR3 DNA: TGTGCCAGCAGCTCCCGGGACAGGGTCCACGAGCAGTACTTC.

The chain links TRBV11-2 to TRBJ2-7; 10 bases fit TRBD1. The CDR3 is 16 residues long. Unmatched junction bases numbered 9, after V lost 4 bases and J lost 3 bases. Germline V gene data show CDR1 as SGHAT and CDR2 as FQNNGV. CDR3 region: CASSSSSRDRGYEQYF. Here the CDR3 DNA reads TGTGCCAGCAGCTCTTCCTCCCGGGACAGGGGCTACGAGCAGTACTTC. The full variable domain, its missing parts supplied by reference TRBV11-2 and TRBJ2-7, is EAGVAQSPRYKIIEKRQSVAFWCNPISGHATLYWYQQILGQGPKLLIQFQNNGVVDDSQLPKDRFSAERLKGVDSTLKIQPAKLEDSAVYLCASSSSSRDRGYEQYFGPGTRLTVT.

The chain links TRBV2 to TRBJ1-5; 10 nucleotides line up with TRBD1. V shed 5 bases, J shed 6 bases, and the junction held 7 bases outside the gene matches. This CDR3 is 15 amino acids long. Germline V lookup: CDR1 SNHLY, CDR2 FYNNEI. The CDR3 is CASSRGTGAAQPQHF. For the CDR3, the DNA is TGTGCCAGCAGTCGCGGGACAGGGGCGGCTCAGCCCCAGCATTTT.

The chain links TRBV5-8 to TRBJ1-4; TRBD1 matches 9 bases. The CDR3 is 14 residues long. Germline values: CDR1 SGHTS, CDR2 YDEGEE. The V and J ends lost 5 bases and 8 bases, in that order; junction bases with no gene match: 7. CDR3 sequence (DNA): TGTGCCAGCAGACAAACTGGACAGGGGGAAAAACTGTTTTTT. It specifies CASRQTGQGEKLFF. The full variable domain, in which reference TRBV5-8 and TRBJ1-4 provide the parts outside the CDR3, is EAGVTQSPTHLIKTRGQQATLRCSPISGHTSVYWYQQALGLGLQFLLWYDEGEERNRGNFPPRFSGRQFPNYSSELNVNALELEDSALYLCASRQTGQGEKLFFGSGTQLSVL.

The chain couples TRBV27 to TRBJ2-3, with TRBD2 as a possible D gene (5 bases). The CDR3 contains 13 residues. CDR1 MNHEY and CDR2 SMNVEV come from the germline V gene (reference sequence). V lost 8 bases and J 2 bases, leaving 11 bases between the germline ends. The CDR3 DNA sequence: TGTGCCAGCGGAAGCGGATCCACAGATACGCAGTATTTT. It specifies CASGSGSTDTQYF.

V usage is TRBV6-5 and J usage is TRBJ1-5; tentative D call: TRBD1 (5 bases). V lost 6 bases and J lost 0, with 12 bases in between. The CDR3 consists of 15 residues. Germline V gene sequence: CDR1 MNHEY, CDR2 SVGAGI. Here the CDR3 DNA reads TGTGCCAGCAGGGAGGGGCAGTATAGCAATCAGCCCCAGCATTTT. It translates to CASREGQYSNQPQHF.

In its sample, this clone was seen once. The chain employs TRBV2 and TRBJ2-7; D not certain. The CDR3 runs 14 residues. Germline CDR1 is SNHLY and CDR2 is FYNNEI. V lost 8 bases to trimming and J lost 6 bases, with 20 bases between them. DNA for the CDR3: TGTGCCAGCCAGAGAAGACTGGTCATTGGCGAGCAGTACTTC. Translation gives CASQRRLVIGEQYF.

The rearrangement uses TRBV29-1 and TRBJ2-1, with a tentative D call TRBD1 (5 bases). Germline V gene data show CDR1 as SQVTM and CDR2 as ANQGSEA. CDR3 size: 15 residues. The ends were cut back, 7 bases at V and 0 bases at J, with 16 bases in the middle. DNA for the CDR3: TGCAGCGGACAAGGGGATTCAAGCTCCTACAATGAGCAGTTCTTC. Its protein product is CSGQGDSSSYNEQFF.